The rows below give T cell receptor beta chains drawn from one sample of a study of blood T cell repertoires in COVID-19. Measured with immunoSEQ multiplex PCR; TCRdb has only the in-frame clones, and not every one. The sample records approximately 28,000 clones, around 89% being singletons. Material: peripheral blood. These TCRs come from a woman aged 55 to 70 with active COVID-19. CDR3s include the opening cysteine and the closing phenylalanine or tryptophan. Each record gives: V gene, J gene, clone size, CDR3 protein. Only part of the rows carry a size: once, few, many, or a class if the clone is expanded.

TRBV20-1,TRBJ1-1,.,CSASYRAVNEAFF
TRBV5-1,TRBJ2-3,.,CASSLRGSTDTQYF
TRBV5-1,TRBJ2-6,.,CASSQWSTSGANVLTF
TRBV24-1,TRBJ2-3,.,CATSDQGLATDTQYF
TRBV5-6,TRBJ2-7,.,CASTAGDFAYEQYF
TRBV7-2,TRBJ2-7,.,CASSLAASGSYYEQYF
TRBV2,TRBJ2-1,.,CATQREDFSYNEQFF
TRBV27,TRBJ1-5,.,CASNHGGYDYSNQPQHF
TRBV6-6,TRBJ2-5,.,CATGGVGETQYF
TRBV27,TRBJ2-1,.,CASSRNPPSRQFF
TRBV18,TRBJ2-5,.,CASSPPREGTRETQYF
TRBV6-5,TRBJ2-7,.,CASSFNDRPYEQYF
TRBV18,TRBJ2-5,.,CASSPRSWTSGSRETQYF
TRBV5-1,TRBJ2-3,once,CASSLEDSTDTQYF
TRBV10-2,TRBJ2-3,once,CASSDTTRETDTQYF
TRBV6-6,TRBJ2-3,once,CASSYLGGSPDTQYF
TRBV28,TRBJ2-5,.,CASSFIRGWGTQYF
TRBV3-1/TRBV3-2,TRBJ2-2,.,CASSRWGTSGRRDTGELFF
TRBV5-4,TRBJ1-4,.,CASSPAPQGASEKLFF
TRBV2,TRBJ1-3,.,CASSARTGVRNTIYF
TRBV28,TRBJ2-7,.,CASRMTPPYEQYF
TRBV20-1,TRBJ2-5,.,CSASGQGYQETQYF
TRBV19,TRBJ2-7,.,CASSSGSGDEQYF
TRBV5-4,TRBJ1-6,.,CASSHGGGGRSNSPLHF
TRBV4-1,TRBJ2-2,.,CASSLDRPSTGELFF
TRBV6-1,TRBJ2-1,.,CASSDPGLAGERTEQFF
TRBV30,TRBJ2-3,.,CAWTSGSADTQYF
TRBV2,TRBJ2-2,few,CASIGTSGRVGELFF
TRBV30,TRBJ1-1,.,CAWRGRDRGSTFF
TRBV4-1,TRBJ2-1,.,CASSPTGTSEIRGANEQFF
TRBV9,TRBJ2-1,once,CASSIGGFSYNEQFF
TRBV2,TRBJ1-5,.,CASSARRNQPQHF
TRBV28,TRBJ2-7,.,CASSLPREYEQYF
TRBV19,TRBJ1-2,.,CASSLTGAGYTF
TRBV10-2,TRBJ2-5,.,CASSVLADQETQYF
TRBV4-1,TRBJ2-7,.,CASSQLWRINEQYF
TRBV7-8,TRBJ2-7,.,CASSEPRGGLAGGEQYF
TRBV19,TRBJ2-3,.,CASSISTSGRGTQYF
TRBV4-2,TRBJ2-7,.,CASSQASTSFTYEQYF
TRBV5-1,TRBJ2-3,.,CASSLGGRTGGASDTQYF
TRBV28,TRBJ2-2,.,CASSGPGLVRTGELFF
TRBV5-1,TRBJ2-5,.,CASSNSGQETQYF
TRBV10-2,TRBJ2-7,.,CASALRQGRAEQYF
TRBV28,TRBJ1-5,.,CASSFLVFARLEGAGQPQHF
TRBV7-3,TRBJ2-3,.,CASSLTSGSGADTQYF
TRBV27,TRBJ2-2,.,CASSLLYRGRGELFF
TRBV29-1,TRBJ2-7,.,CSVGVPGGSYEQYF
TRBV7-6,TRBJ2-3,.,CASSLRTSDTDTQYF
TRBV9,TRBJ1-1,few,CASSYTPGSGTEAFF
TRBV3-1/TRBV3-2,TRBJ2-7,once,CASSQAPGTGGYEQYF